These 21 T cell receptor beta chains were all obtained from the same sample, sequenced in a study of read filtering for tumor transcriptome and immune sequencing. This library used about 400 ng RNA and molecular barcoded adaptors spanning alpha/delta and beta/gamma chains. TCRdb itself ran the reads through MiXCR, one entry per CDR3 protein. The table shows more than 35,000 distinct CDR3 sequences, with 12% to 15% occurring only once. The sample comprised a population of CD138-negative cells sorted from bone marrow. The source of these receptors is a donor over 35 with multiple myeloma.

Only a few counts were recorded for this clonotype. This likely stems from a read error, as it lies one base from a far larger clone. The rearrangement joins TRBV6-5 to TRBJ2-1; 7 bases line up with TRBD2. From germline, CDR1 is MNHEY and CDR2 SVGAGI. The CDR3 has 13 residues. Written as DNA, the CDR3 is TGTGCCAGCAGTTACCTAGAGCGGGGTGAGCGGTTCTTC. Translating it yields CASSYLERGERFF.

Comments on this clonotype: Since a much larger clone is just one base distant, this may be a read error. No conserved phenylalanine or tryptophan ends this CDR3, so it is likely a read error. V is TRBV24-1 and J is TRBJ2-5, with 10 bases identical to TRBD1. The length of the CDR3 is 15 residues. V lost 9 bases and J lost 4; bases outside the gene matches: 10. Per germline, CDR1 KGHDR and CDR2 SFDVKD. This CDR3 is CATYRDRGGGETQYL. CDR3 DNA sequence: TGTGCCACCTATCGGGACAGGGGAGGAGGAGAGACCCAGTACCTC.

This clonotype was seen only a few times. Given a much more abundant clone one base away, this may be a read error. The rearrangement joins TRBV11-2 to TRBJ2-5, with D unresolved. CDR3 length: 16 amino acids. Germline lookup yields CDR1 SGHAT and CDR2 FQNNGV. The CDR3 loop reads CASSLGFKGHKEAQYF. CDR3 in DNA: TGTGCCAGCAGCTTAGGATTCAAAGGCCATAAAGAGGCCCAGTACTTC.

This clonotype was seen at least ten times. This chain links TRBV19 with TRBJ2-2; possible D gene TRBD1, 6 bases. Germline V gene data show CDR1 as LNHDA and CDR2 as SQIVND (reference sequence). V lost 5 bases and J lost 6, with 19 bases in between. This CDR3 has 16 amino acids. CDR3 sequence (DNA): TGTGCCAGTAGTCGGACAGACAGGTTGGGGGCCGGGGAGCTGTTTTTT. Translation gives CASSRTDRLGAGELFF.

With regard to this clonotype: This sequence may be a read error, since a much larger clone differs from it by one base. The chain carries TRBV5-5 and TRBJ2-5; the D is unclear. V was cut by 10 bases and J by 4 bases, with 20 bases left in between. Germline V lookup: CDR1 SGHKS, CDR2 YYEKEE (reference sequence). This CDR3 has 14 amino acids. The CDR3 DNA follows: TGTGCCGGCACCCTTCGGGTAGGCGGAGAGACCCAGTACTTC. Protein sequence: CAGTLRVGGETQYF.

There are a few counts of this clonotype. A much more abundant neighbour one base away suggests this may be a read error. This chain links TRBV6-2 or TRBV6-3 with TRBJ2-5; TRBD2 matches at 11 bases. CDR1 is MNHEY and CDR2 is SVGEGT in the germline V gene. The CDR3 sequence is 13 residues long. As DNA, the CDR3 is TGTGCCGGCAGGCCCGGACTAGCGGGCTCAAGGAACTTC. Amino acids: CAGRPGLAGSRNF.

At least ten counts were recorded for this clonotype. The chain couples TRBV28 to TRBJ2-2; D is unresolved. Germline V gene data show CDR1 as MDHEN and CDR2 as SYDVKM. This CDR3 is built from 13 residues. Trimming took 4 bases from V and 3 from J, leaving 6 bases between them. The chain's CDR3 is CASSSVDTGELFF. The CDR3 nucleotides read TGTGCCAGCAGTTCGGTCGACACCGGGGAGCTGTTTTTT.

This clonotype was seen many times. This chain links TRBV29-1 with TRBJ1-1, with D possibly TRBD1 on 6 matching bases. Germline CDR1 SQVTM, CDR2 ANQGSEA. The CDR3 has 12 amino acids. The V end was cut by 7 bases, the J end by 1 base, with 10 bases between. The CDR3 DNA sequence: TGCAGCGCAAGCAGGGGGAACACTGAAGCTTTCTTT. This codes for CSASRGNTEAFF.

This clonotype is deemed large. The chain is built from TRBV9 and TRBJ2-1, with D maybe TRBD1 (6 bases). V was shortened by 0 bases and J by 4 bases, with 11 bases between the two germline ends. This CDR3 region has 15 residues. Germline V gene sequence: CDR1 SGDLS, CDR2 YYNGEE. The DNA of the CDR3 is TGTGCCAGCAGCGTAGGCGGACAGCCATACAATGAGCAGTTCTTC. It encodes CASSVGGQPYNEQFF.

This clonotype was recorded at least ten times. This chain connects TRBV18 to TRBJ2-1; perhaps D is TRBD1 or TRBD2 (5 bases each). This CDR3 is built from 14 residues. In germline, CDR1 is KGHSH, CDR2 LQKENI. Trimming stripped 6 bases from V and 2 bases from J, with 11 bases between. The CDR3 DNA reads TGTGCCAGCTCCCGAGGGGCCACCTACAATGAGCAGTTCTTC. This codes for CASSRGATYNEQFF.

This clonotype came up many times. The CDR3 protein is CSVERQEGTYGYTF. The DNA of the CDR3 is TGCAGCGTTGAACGGCAGGAGGGCACCTATGGCTACACCTTC. V and J are TRBV29-1 and TRBJ1-2; D is unresolved. The germline gives CDR1 SQVTM, CDR2 ANQGSEA. Deletions cut 2 bases from V and 4 bases from J, with 14 bases between. The CDR3 contains 14 residues.

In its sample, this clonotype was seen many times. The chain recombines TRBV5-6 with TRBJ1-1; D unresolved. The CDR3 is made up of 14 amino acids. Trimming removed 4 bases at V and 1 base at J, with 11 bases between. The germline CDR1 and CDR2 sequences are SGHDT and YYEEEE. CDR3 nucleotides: TGTGCCAGCAGCCCGGTACCCGGGAACACTGAAGCTTTCTTT. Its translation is CASSPVPGNTEAFF.

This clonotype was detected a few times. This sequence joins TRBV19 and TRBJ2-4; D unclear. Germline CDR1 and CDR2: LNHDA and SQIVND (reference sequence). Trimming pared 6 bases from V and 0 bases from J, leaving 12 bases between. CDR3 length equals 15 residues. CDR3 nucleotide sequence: TGTGCCAGTAGCTCTGGCCTTGGAGCCAAAAACATTCAGTACTTC. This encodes CASSSGLGAKNIQYF.

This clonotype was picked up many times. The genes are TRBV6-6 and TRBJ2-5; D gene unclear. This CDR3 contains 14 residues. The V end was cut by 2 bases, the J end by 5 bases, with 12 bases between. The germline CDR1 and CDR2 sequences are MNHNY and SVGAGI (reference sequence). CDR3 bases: TGTGCCAGCAGTTACACTGGCGGTGGGGAGACCCAGTACTTC. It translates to CASSYTGGGETQYF.

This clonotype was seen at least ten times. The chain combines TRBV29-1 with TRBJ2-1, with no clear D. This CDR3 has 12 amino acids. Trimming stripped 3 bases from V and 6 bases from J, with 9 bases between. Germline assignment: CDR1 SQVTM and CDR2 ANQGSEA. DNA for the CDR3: TGCAGCGTTGAGGGGTTATCCAATGAGCAGTTCTTC. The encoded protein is CSVEGLSNEQFF.

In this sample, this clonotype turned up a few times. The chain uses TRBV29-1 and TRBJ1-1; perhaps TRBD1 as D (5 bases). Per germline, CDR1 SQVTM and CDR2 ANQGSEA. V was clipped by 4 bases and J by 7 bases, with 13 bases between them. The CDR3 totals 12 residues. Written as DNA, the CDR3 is TGCAGCGTTGGGTATCAGGGAAGTGAAGCTTTCTTT. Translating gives CSVGYQGSEAFF. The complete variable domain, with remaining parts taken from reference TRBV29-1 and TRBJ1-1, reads SAVISQKPSRDICQRGTSLTIQCQVDSQVTMMFWYRQQPGQSLTLIATANQGSEATYESGFVIDKFPISRPNLTFSTLTVSNMSPEDSSIYLCSVGYQGSEAFFGQGTRLTVV.

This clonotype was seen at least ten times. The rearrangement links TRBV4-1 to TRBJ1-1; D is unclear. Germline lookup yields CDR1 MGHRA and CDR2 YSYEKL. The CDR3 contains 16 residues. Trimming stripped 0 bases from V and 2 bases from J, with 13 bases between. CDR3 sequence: CASSQDGGRPNTEAFF. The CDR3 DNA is TGCGCCAGCAGCCAAGATGGCGGGAGACCAAACACTGAAGCTTTCTTT.

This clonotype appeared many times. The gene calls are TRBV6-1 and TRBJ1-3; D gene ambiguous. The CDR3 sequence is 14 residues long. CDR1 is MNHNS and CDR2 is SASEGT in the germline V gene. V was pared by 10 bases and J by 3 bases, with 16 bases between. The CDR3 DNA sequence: TGTGCCACCGGGGATGGACTCTTTGGAAACACCATATATTTT. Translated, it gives CATGDGLFGNTIYF.

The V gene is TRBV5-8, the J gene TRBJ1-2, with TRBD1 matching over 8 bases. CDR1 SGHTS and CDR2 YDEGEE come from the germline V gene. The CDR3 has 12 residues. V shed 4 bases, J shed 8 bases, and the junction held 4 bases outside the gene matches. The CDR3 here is CASSLDREGYTF. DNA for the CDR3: TGTGCCAGCAGCCTGGACAGGGAAGGCTACACCTTC.

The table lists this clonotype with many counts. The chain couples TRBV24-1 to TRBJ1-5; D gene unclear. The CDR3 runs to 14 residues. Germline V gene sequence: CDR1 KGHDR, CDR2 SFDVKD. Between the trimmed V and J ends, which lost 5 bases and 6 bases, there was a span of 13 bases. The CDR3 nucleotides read TGTGCCACCAGTGGGTTAGAGGGCTTTCAGCCCCAGCATTTT. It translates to CATSGLEGFQPQHF.

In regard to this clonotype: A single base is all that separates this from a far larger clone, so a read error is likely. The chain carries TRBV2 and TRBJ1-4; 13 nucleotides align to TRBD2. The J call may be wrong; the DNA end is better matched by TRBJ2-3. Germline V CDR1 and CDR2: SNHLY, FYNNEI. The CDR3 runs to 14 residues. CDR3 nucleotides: TGTGCCAGCAGTGGACTAGCGGGGGGTGGTACGCAGTATTTT. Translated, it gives CASSGLAGGGTQYF.